This T cell receptor beta chain originates from a study of CD8 T cells in Susac syndrome. Study-level information: When their blood was taken, patients with Susac syndrome were therapy-naive, taking corticosteroids, or taking intravenous immunoglobulin alone.

Remarks on this clonotype: Antigen: not known.

Random hexamers were used to reverse transcribe the RNA input (0.5 to 1 ug). TCRdb re-called the immunoSEQ multiplex PCR reads with MiXCR, one entry per CDR3 protein. The profile covers about 240,000 distinct CDR3 sequences, with less than 96% appearing a single time and under 0.12% taken by the ten largest. CDR1 is SQVTM, CDR2 ANQGSEA, per germline. V was trimmed by 4 bases and J by 3 bases, leaving 12 bases between them. CDR3 size: 13 residues. Overall study findings and caveats: In Susac patients, clonal expansion was not detected in CD4+ cells.

This sequence joins TRBV29-1 and TRBJ1-2; D is unclear. The clonotype comes from a human donor with Susac syndrome. The specimen sequenced was CD4+ T cells from PBMCs. The CDR3 is CSVVPRSDYGYTF. The CDR3 nucleotides read TGCAGCGTTGTACCCAGATCAGACTATGGCTACACCTTC.